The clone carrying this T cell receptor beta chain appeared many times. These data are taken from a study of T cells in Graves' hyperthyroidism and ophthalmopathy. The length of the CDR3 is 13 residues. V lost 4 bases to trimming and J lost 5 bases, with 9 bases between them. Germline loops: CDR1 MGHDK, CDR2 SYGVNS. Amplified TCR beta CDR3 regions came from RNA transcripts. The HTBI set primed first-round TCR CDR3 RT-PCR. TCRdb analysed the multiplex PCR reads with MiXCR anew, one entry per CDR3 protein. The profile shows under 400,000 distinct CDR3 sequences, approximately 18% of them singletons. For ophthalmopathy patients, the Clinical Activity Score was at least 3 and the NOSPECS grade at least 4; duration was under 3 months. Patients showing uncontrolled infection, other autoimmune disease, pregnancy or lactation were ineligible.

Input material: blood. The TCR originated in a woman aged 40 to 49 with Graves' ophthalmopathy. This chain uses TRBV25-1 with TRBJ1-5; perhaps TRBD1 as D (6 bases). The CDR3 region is CASSGGLHQPQHF. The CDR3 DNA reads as TGTGCCAGCAGTGGGGGGCTTCATCAGCCCCAGCATTTT. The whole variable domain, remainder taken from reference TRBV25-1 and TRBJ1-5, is EADIYQTPRYLVIGTGKKITLECSQTMGHDKMYWYQQDPGMELHLIHYSYGVNSTEKGDLSSESTVSRIRTEHFPLTLESARPSHTSQYLCASSGGLHQPQHFGDGTRLSIL.